Reported below is one T cell receptor (beta chain). Relative to the germline gene, one junction end is altered; a read error may explain this. The sample originates from a study of tumor and adjacent non-tumor tissue in lung cancer. No cell sorting was done before RNA was extracted from the tissue. More than 3 cm separated this lung sample from the edge of the tumor. A modified ARM-PCR protocol with three rounds of nested PCR amplified TCRbeta. Via MiXCR, TCRdb re-called the multiplex PCR reads, giving one row per CDR3 protein. The sample carries 90,000 to 100,000 distinct CDR3 sequences, 80% recorded once. The sequenced material came from distant non-tumor lung tissue. The origin of this receptor is a man between 60 and 75 years old with small cell lung cancer.

This CDR3 reads CSVEEEEVVNGHTF. CDR3 nucleotides: TGCAGCGTTGAAGAGGAAGAAGTGGTGAATGGCCACACCTTC. The chain has TRBV29-1 and TRBJ1-2; the D is unclear. Germline values: CDR1 SQVTM, CDR2 ANQGSEA. The length of the CDR3 is 14 residues.